The next 12 T cell receptor beta chains were all read from a single sample in a study of neoadjuvant nivolumab and ipilimumab in lung cancer (dated by TCRdb to 2018 to 2021). Per the publication, the time point label means: at surgical resection after neoadjuvant nivolumab +/- ipilimumab. Library preparation employed the immunoSEQ multiplex PCR assay. TCRdb limited this immuneACCESS table to in-frame rearrangements with V and J called. A share of clones is missing; checked studies link under half to unresolved V genes, and the rest is unexplained. Within this sample are 15,000 to 20,000 clones, with roughly 79% of them counted one time only. The ten largest clonotypes hold around 10% of the sample. Material: tumor tissue, obtained after neoadjuvant nivolumab, alone or with ipilimumab, at or shortly before surgery. The receptors shown here come from an adult with non-small cell lung cancer.

V usage is TRBV6-6 and J usage is TRBJ1-2, with 9 bases matching TRBD1. Germline V gene sequence: CDR1 MNHNY, CDR2 SVGAGI (reference sequence). The CDR3 is 14 residues long. With V trimmed by 6 bases and J by 8 bases, 10 bases remained unmatched. The CDR3 here is CASRTPGQGEGYTF. The CDR3 coding sequence is TGTGCCAGCAGAACACCGGGACAGGGCGAAGGCTACACCTTC.

V usage is TRBV4-2 and J usage is TRBJ1-1; maybe TRBD1 (5 bases). This CDR3 is built from 15 residues. Trimming cost V 2 bases and J 5 bases, with 15 bases left between them. The germline gives CDR1 LGHNA, CDR2 YNFKEQ. CDR3 in DNA: TGTGCCAGCAGCCAACTGATGGGGGAATCGACTGAAGCTTTCTTT. Protein sequence: CASSQLMGESTEAFF.

The chain carries TRBV7-9 and TRBJ2-4, with unresolved D. The CDR3 has 13 residues. V lost 0 bases, J lost 5 bases, and 5 bases lay in between. Germline assignment: CDR1 SEHNR and CDR2 FQNEAQ (reference sequence). The DNA for the CDR3 is TGTGCCAGCAGCTTAGCGCTGGAAAACATTCAGTACTTC. Its translation: CASSLALENIQYF.

The chain employs TRBV5-1 and TRBJ2-5, with D unresolved. CDR1 is SGHRS, CDR2 YFSETQ, per germline. The ends were cut back, 0 bases at V and 3 bases at J, with 6 bases in the middle. The CDR3 contains 13 residues. DNA for the CDR3: TGCGCCAGCAGCTTGGCGCCAGAAGAGACCCAGTACTTC. Its translation is CASSLAPEETQYF. Combining the CDR3 with reference TRBV5-1 and TRBJ2-5 gives the whole variable domain KAGVTQTPRYLIKTRGQQVTLSCSPISGHRSVSWYQQTPGQGLQFLFEYFSETQRNKGNFPGRFSGRQFSNSRSEMNVSTLELGDSALYLCASSLAPEETQYFGPGTRLLVL.

The CDR3 is CASGRGPRQPQHF. For the CDR3, the DNA is TGTGCCAGCGGACGGGGGCCTCGGCAGCCCCAGCATTTT. V usage is TRBV19 and J usage is TRBJ1-5; D perhaps matches TRBD1 (6 bases). V dropped 9 bases and J dropped 7 bases, with 16 bases sitting between them. Germline CDR1 reads LNHDA; CDR2 reads SQIVND (reference sequence). The CDR3 sequence is 13 residues long.

The chain carries TRBV7-2 and TRBJ1-2; tentatively, D is TRBD1 (6 bases). The ends were cut back, 8 bases at V and 0 bases at J, with 13 bases in the middle. The CDR3 runs 14 residues. The germline V gene encodes CDR1 SGHTA and CDR2 FQGNSA. CDR3 coding DNA: TGTGCCAGCGAGAGACAGGCTTCTAACTATGGCTACACCTTC. Protein: CASERQASNYGYTF. Using reference TRBV7-2 and TRBJ1-2 for the parts outside the CDR3, the full variable domain is GAGVSQSPSNKVTEKGKDVELRCDPISGHTALYWYRQSLGQGLEFLIYFQGNSAPDKSGLPSDRFSAERTGGSVSTLTIQRTQQEDSAVYLCASERQASNYGYTFGSGTRLTVV.

In DNA form, the CDR3 reads TGTGCCAGCGTTCAGGGGGCAGGTATCACCGGGGAGCTGTTTTTT. As protein: CASVQGAGITGELFF. The gene calls are TRBV6-1 and TRBJ2-2, with 8 bases fitting TRBD1. J lost 4 bases, V lost 8 bases, and 9 bases had no gene match. CDR1 is MNHNS, CDR2 SASEGT, per germline. The CDR3 runs 15 residues.

This clone was seen just once. J is TRBJ2-7 and V is TRBV18; no firm D call. V dropped 6 bases and J dropped 7 bases, with 22 bases sitting between them. The CDR3 has 15 amino acids. Germline V gene sequence: CDR1 KGHSH, CDR2 LQKENI. CDR3 coding DNA: TGTGCCAGCTCCCCGACGAGTACACCGGGTGTTGAGCAGTACTTC. Translating it yields CASSPTSTPGVEQYF.

The rearrangement links TRBV7-9 to TRBJ2-1, with D unclear. Germline V gene data show CDR1 as SEHNR and CDR2 as FQNEAQ (reference sequence). The CDR3 sequence is 11 residues long. V lost 4 bases and J 5 bases, leaving 3 bases between the germline ends. The CDR3 region has the DNA TGTGCCAGCAGCTCGGACAATGAGCAGTTCTTC. Amino acids: CASSSDNEQFF.

The CDR3 nucleotides read TGTGCCAGCAGCCTTGGACTAGCGGGGATCAATGAGCAGTTCTTC. It is translated as CASSLGLAGINEQFF. This chain connects TRBV14 to TRBJ2-1; the match to TRBD2 covers 12 bases. CDR3 length: 15 amino acids. V lost 4 bases and J lost 6; bases outside the gene matches: 4. Germline CDR1 is SGHDN and CDR2 is FVKESK.

This sequence joins TRBV5-1 and TRBJ2-3; D ambiguous. Trimming removed 4 bases from V and 2 bases from J, with 14 bases in between. Germline CDR1 reads SGHRS; CDR2 reads YFSETQ. This CDR3 comprises 15 residues. CDR3 region: CASSPPLGDTDTQYF. The CDR3 coding sequence is TGCGCCAGCAGCCCTCCATTGGGTGACACAGATACGCAGTATTTT.

The rearrangement joins TRBV5-1 to TRBJ2-2; weak D call: TRBD1 (6 bases). The CDR3 sequence is 14 residues long. The germline V gene has CDR1 SGHRS and CDR2 YFSETQ. Trimming removed 1 base at V and 5 bases at J, with 9 bases between. The CDR3 reads CASSLPGTTGELFF. In DNA, the CDR3 is TGCGCCAGCAGCTTGCCCGGGACAACCGGGGAGCTGTTTTTT.